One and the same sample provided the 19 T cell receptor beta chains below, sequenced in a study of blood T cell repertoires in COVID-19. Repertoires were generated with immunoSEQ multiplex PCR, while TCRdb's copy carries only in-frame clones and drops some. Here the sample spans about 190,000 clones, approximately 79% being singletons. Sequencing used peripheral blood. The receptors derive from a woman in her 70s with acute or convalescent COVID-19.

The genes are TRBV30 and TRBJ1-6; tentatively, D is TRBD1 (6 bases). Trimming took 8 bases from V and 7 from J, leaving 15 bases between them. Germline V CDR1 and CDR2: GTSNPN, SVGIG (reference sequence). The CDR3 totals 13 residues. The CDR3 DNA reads TGTGCCCAGAGAGCAGGGGCGAATTCACCCCTCCACTTT. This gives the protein CAQRAGANSPLHF.

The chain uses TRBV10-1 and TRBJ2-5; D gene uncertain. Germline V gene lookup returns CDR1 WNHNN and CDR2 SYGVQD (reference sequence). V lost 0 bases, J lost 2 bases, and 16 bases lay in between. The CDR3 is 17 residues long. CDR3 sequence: CASSESTSADKQETQYF. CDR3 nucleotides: TGCGCCAGCAGTGAGTCGACCAGCGCCGATAAACAAGAGACCCAGTACTTC.

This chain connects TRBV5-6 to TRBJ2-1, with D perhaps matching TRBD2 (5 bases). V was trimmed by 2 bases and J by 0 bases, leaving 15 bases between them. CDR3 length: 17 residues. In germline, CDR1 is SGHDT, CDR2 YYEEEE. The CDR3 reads CASSFSVRVFSYNEQFF. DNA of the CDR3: TGTGCCAGCAGCTTTTCGGTGCGGGTGTTCTCCTACAATGAGCAGTTCTTC.

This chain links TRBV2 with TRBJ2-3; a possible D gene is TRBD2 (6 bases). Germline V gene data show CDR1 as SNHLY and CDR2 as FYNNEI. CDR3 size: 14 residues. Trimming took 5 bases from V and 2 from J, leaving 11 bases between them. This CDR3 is CASSRGLITDTQYF. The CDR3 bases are TGTGCCAGCAGTAGGGGACTTATCACAGATACGCAGTATTTT.

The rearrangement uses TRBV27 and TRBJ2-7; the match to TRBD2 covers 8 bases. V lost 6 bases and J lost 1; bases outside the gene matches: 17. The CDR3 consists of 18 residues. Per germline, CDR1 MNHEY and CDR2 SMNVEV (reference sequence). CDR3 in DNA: TGTGCCAGCAGACCGAATTGGAAAGGGGCTAGCGGGTCCTACGAGCAGTACTTC. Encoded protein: CASRPNWKGASGSYEQYF.

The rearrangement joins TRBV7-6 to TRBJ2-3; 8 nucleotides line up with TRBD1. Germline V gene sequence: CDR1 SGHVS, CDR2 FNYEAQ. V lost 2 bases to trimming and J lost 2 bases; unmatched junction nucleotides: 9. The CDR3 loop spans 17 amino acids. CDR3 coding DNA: TGTGCCAGCAGCTTAACTGCTCAGGGGGCCTACACAGATACGCAGTATTTT. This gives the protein CASSLTAQGAYTDTQYF.

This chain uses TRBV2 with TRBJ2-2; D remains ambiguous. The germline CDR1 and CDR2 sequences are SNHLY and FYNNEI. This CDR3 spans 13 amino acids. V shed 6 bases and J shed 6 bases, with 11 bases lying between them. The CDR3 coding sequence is TGTGCCAGCAGCCCCCGGCAGGCCGGGGAGCTGTTTTTT. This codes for CASSPRQAGELFF.

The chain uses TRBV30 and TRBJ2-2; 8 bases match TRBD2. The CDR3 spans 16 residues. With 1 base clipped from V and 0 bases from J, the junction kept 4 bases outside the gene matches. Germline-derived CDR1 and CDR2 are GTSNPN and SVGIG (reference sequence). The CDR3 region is CAWSALSGTNTGELFF. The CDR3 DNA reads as TGTGCCTGGAGTGCCCTTAGCGGGACGAACACCGGGGAGCTGTTTTTT. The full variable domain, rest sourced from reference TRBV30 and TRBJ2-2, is SQTIHQWPATLVQPVGSPLSLECTVEGTSNPNLYWYRQAAGRGLQLLFYSVGIGQISSEVPQNLSASRPQDRQFILSSKKLLLSDSGFYLCAWSALSGTNTGELFFGEGSRLTVL.

CDR3 in DNA: TGTGCCAGCAGTCCACATGTGATGGAGTTAGCGGGAGACCCAGAGACCCAGTACTTC. This translates into CASSPHVMELAGDPETQYF. The gene calls are TRBV27 and TRBJ2-5, with TRBD2 matching 9 bases. The V gene end was trimmed by 5 bases and the J gene end by 4 bases; junction bases not matched to a gene: 20. The germline gives CDR1 MNHEY, CDR2 SMNVEV (reference sequence). This CDR3 has 19 residues.

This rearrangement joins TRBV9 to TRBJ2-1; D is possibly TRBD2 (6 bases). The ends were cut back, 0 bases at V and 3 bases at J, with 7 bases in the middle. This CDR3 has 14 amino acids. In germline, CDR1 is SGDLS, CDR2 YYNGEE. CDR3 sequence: CASSVGGVYNEQFF. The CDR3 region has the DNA TGTGCCAGCAGCGTAGGCGGGGTCTACAATGAGCAGTTCTTC.

CDR3 DNA: TGTGCCAGCTCACCACCGGCCGGTTCTAGGACCCAGTACTTC. It codes for CASSPPAGSRTQYF. The gene calls are TRBV18 and TRBJ2-5; D is ambiguous. CDR3 length: 14 amino acids. V lost 0 bases and J lost 7, with 12 bases in between. Germline V lookup: CDR1 KGHSH, CDR2 LQKENI.

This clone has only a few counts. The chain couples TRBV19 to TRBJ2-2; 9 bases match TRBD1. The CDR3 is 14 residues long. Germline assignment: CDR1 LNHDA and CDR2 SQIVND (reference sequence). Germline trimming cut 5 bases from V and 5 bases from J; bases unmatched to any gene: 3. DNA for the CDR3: TGTGCCAGTAGTCCGGGACAGGGAACCGGGGAGCTGTTTTTT. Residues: CASSPGQGTGELFF.

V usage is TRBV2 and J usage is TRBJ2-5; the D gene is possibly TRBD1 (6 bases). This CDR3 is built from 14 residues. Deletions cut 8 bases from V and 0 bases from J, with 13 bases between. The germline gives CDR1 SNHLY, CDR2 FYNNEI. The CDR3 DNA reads TGTGCCAGCCTATTGTACAGGGACCAAGAGACCCAGTACTTC. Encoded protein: CASLLYRDQETQYF.

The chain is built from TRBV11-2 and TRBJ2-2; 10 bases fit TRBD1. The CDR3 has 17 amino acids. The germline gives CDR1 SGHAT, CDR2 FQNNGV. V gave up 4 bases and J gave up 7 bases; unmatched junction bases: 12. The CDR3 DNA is TGTGCCAGCAGCTCCGACAGACAGGGGGCTGGTGGCGGGGAGCTGTTTTTT. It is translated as CASSSDRQGAGGGELFF.

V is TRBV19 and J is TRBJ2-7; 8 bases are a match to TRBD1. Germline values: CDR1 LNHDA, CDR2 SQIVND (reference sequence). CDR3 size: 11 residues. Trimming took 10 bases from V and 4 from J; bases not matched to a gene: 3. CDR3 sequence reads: CATWTGYEQYF. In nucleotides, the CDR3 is TGTGCCACCTGGACAGGGTACGAGCAGTACTTC.

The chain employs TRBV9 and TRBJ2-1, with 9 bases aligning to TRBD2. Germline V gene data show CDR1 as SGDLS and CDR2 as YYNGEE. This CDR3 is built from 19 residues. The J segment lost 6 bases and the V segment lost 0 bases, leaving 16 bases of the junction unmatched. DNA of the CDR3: TGTGCCAGCAGCGTAGTACCATCCGCTAGCGGGATTATCAGCAATGAGCAGTTCTTC. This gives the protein CASSVVPSASGIISNEQFF. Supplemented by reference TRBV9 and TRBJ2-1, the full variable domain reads DSGVTQTPKHLITATGQRVTLRCSPRSGDLSVYWYQQSLDQGLQFLIQYYNGEERAKGNILERFSAQQFPDLHSELNLSSLELGDSALYFCASSVVPSASGIISNEQFFGPGTRLTVL.

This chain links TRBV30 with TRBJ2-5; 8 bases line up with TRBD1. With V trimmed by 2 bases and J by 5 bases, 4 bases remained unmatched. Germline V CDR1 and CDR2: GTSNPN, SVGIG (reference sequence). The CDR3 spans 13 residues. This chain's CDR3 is CAWSSGGEETQYF. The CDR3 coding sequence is TGTGCCTGGAGTTCAGGGGGCGAGGAGACCCAGTACTTC. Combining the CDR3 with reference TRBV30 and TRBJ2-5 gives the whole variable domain SQTIHQWPATLVQPVGSPLSLECTVEGTSNPNLYWYRQAAGRGLQLLFYSVGIGQISSEVPQNLSASRPQDRQFILSSKKLLLSDSGFYLCAWSSGGEETQYFGPGTRLLVL.

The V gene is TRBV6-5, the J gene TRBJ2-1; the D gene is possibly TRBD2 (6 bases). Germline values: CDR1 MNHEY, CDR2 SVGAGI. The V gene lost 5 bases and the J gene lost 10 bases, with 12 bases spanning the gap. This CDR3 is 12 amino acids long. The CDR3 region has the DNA TGTGCCAGCAGTCTGGACTATGGCGAGCAGTTCTTC. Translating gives CASSLDYGEQFF.

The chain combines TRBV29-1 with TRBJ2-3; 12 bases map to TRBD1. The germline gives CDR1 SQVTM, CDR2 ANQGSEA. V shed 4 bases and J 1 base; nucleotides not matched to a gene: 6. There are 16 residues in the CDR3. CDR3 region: CSVGGTGGLGTDTQYF. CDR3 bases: TGCAGCGTTGGTGGGACAGGGGGCCTTGGCACAGATACGCAGTATTTT.